This entry concerns a single T cell receptor (beta chain). Its antigen remains unknown. The sample belongs to a study of T cell responses to AZD1222 COVID-19 vaccine. This CDR3 region has 15 residues. Trimming removed 3 bases at V and 8 bases at J, with 19 bases between. The germline V gene encodes CDR1 LGHNA and CDR2 YSLEER. Produced via immunoSEQ multiplex PCR; TCRdb's table is partial and in-frame only. The data show about 50,000 clones, about 85% seen once. Study-level results: With dominance at 160-218 and 743-854, vaccine-associated CD4 TCRs spanned spike. Regions left unmutated in variants are reportedly the target of nearly half of spike-specific TCRs. Spike-specific TCR breadth and depth were elevated following two AZD1222 doses. Just a handful of AZD1222 recipients tested seropositive at baseline.

The specimen was peripheral blood, collected on day 0 of MenACWY control vaccination. V is TRBV4-3 and J is TRBJ1-2, with D unresolved. This sequence originates from an adult in good health. Here the CDR3 reads CASSQYTTGGYGYTF. The CDR3 DNA sequence: TGCGCCAGCAGCCAGTACACAACCGGAGGGTACGGCTACACCTTC.